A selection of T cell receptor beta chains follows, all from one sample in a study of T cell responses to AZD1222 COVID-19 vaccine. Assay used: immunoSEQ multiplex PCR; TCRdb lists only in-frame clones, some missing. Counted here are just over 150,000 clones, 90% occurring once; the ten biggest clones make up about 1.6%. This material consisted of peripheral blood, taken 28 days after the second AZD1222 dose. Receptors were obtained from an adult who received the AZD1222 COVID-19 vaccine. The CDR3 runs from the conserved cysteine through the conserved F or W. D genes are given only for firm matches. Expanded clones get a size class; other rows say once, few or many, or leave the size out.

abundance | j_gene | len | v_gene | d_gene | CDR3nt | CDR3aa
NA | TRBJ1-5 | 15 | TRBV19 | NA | TGTGCCAGTAGTATCGCAGGGGTTAGCAATCAGCCCCAGCATTTT | CASSIAGVSNQPQHF
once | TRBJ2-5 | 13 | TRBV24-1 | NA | TGTGCCACCAGTGCCGGGGGCCAAGAGACCCAGTACTTC | CATSAGGQETQYF
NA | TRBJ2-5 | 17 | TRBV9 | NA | TGTGCCAGCAGCGTAGAGGGGGGAGACAGGGCTGGGGAGACCCAGTACTTC | CASSVEGGDRAGETQYF
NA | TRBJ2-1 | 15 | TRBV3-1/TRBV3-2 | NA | TGTGCCAGCAGAGGGGCGGGTTTATCCTACAATGAGCAGTTCTTC | CASRGAGLSYNEQFF
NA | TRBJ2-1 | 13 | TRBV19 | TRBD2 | TGTGCCAGTGCTAGCGGGGGGGTAAATGAGCAGTTCTTC | CASASGGVNEQFF
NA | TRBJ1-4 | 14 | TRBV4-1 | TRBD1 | TGCGCCAGCAGCCCAGGGACAGCGAAGGAAAAACTGTTTTTT | CASSPGTAKEKLFF
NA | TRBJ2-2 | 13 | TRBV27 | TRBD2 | TGTGCCAGCAGGACTAGCGGCCGAGGGGAGCTGTTTTTT | CASRTSGRGELFF
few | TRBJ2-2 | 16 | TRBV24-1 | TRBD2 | TGTGCCACCATGGGGGGTGGTCTAGCGGGCACCGGGGAGCTGTTTTTT | CATMGGGLAGTGELFF
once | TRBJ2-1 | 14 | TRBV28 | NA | TGTGCCAGCAGTCACTATGGCGACTACAATGAGCAGTTCTTC | CASSHYGDYNEQFF
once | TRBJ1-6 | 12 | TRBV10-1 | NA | TGCGCCAGCAGTGACAAAAATTCACCCCTCCACTTT | CASSDKNSPLHF
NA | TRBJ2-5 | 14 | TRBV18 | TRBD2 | TGTGCCAGCTCACCCGGGACTAGGGAGGAGACCCAGTACTTC | CASSPGTREETQYF
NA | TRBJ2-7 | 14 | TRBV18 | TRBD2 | TGTGCCAGCTCTTCCGGACTAGCTGTAGCCGAGCAGTACTTC | CASSSGLAVAEQYF
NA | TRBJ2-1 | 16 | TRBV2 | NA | TGTGCCAGCAGCGCCCAAGGACTCCCCTCCTACAATGAGCAGTTCTTC | CASSAQGLPSYNEQFF
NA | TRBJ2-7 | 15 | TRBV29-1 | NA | TGCAGCGTCCCTGCGTCCTCTGGGAGCTCCTACGAGCAGTACTTC | CSVPASSGSSYEQYF
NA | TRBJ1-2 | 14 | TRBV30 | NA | TGTGCCTGGAGTATTCAGGGGTCTAACTATGGCTACACCTTC | CAWSIQGSNYGYTF
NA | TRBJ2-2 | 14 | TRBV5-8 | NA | TGTGCCAGCAGCTCGGGAGTGAACACCGGGGAGCTGTTTTTT | CASSSGVNTGELFF
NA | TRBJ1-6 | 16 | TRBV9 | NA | TGTGCCAGCAGCGTCGAGGGAAACCCCTCTCCTTCACCCCTCCACTTT | CASSVEGNPSPSPLHF
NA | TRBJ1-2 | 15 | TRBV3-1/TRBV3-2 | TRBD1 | TGTGCCAGCAGCCAAGAACGGGACAGCATCTATGGCTACACCTTC | CASSQERDSIYGYTF
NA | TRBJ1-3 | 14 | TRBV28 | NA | TGTGCCAGCAGCCCCCATGGTACTGGAAACACCATATATTTT | CASSPHGTGNTIYF